This T cell receptor beta chain was identified during a study of T-cell memory formation after mild COVID-19. Worth noting for this clonotype: Antigen: not known.

Study outcomes and limitations: Certain responding clones were present in pre-infection memory, suggesting participation of cross-reactive memory.

This CDR3 has 17 amino acids. Trimming removed 3 bases from V and 2 bases from J; junction bases left unmatched: 4. In germline, CDR1 is LGHNA, CDR2 YNFKEQ. 5'RACE, which relied on constant-segment primers, yielded TCR alpha and TCR beta cDNA libraries carrying sample barcodes and UMIs. Each CDR3 protein gets one entry after TCRdb re-called the 5' RACE reads with MiXCR. The sample records around 300,000 distinct CDR3 sequences, roughly an eighth being singletons. The gene calls are TRBV4-2 and TRBJ2-5; 15 bases match TRBD2. Sequenced sample: PBMCs or a T cell subset sorted from them (not recorded which). This TCR was sampled from a man aged 18 to 29 who had mild COVID-19 (a few samples of this study predate the infection). Cell type and time point are not known. CDR3 sequence (DNA): TGTGCCAGCAGCCAGGGGACTAGCGGGGGGTCGCAAGAGACCCAGTACTTC. Translation gives CASSQGTSGGSQETQYF.